These 14 T cell receptor beta chains were all obtained from the same sample, sequenced in a study of technical replicates of blood from several donors. Profiled with immunoSEQ multiplex PCR; TCRdb holds only in-frame clones, not every one. The data hold 75,000 to 95,000 clones, with under 95% observed a single time. Specimen: T cells isolated from PBMCs. Receptors were obtained from a human donor in good health.

In nucleotides, the CDR3 is TGTGCCAGCAGTTACTCGCCTCAGGGCACCGGGGAGCTGTTTTTT. Translation: CASSYSPQGTGELFF. The chain uses TRBV6-6 and TRBJ2-2; D possibly corresponds to TRBD1 (5 bases). Germline V gene data show CDR1 as MNHNY and CDR2 as SVGAGI (reference sequence). The CDR3 runs to 15 residues. Trimming pared 0 bases from V and 4 bases from J, leaving 9 bases between.

The J gene is TRBJ1-1, the V gene TRBV28; D gene ambiguous. Germline CDR1 is MDHEN and CDR2 is SYDVKM. With 6 bases removed from V and 1 base from J, the gap between germline ends came to 27 bases. This CDR3 region has 19 residues. The CDR3, as DNA: TGTGCCAGCAGCTACGACGAACTACTCCATTCGGGTAAGAACACTGAAGCTTTCTTT. This translates into CASSYDELLHSGKNTEAFF.

The gene calls are TRBV4-1 and TRBJ2-7; 10 bases are a match to TRBD2. The germline V gene has CDR1 MGHRA and CDR2 YSYEKL. Trimming cost V 1 base and J 3 bases; bases outside gene matches: 3. The CDR3 length is 15 residues. The CDR3 reads CASSQGAGGHYEQYF. CDR3 nucleotides: TGCGCCAGCAGCCAAGGAGCGGGGGGGCACTACGAGCAGTACTTC.

This clone has a single count. This chain connects TRBV19 to TRBJ1-5, with D hard to call. Germline CDR1 reads LNHDA; CDR2 reads SQIVND (reference sequence). This CDR3 is built from 15 residues. The V end was cut by 5 bases, the J end by 2 bases, with 13 bases between. DNA of the CDR3: TGTGCCAGTAGTGTCTTCGACACGGGCAATCAGCCCCAGCATTTT. It yields the protein CASSVFDTGNQPQHF. Full variable domain (missing parts from reference TRBV19 and TRBJ1-5): DGGITQSPKYLFRKEGQNVTLSCEQNLNHDAMYWYRQDPGQGLRLIYYSQIVNDFQKGDIAEGYSVSREKKESFPLTVTSAQKNPTAFYLCASSVFDTGNQPQHFGDGTRLSIL.

The J gene is TRBJ2-1, the V gene TRBV5-1; D is unresolved. V lost 0 bases and J 4 bases, leaving 17 bases between the germline ends. CDR1 is SGHRS, CDR2 YFSETQ, per germline. The CDR3 runs 17 residues. The CDR3 reads CASSLDLVAGLYNEQFF. The CDR3 coding sequence is TGCGCCAGCAGCTTGGATCTAGTAGCTGGCCTTTACAATGAGCAGTTCTTC.

This sequence joins TRBV19 and TRBJ1-5; D may be TRBD1 (6 bases). Germline V CDR1 and CDR2: LNHDA, SQIVND (reference sequence). This CDR3 has 15 residues. Trimming took 8 bases from V and 7 from J, leaving 21 bases between them. CDR3 nucleotides: TGTGCCAGTCGAACCACGGCACAGGGAACCCAGCCCCAGCATTTT. Translated: CASRTTAQGTQPQHF.

The chain has TRBV2 and TRBJ1-2, with D perhaps matching TRBD1 (5 bases). This CDR3 region has 13 residues. The V end lost 4 bases, the J end lost 2 bases, and 8 bases lay between the germline ends. Germline V gene data show CDR1 as SNHLY and CDR2 as FYNNEI. CDR3 residues: CASSVSGNYGYTF. In DNA, the CDR3 is TGTGCCAGCAGTGTATCAGGGAACTATGGCTACACCTTC.

The V gene is TRBV10-1, the J gene TRBJ2-3; 7 positions agree with TRBD2. V shed 6 bases and J 4 bases; nucleotides not matched to a gene: 13. The CDR3 is made up of 16 amino acids. Germline-derived CDR1 and CDR2 are WNHNN and SYGVQD (reference sequence). CDR3 DNA: TGCGCCAGCAGCCACGGGAGGTCAGGAGTCCCAGATACGCAGTATTTT. This codes for CASSHGRSGVPDTQYF.

In regard to this clone: The junction differs from germline at one of its ends, possibly a read error. This chain uses TRBV7-7 with TRBJ2-2, with 9 positions matching TRBD1. The germline V gene encodes CDR1 SSHAT and CDR2 FNYEAQ (reference sequence). The CDR3 contains 12 residues. This chain's CDR3 is CASSYTGGELFF. CDR3 nucleotides: TGTGCTAGCAGCTACACAGGGGGCGAGCTGTTTTTT.

Comment on this clone: At one boundary the junction diverges from the germline segment, which might be a read error. The chain links TRBV7-9 to TRBJ2-1; no clear D gene. CDR3 size: 13 residues. Per germline, CDR1 SEHNR and CDR2 FQNEAQ (reference sequence). CDR3 sequence: CASSLEASGFPIF. DNA for the CDR3: TGTGCCAGCAGCTTAGAGGCCTCAGGTTTTCCCATCTTC.

The chain carries TRBV5-1 and TRBJ2-5; 12 bases agree with TRBD2. V lost 0 bases, J lost 5 bases, and 5 bases stayed unmatched. Germline values: CDR1 SGHRS, CDR2 YFSETQ. CDR3 size: 16 residues. The CDR3 loop is CASSLDLAGGPETQYF. The CDR3 coding sequence is TGCGCCAGCAGCTTGGATCTAGCGGGAGGGCCGGAGACCCAGTACTTC.

The chain recombines TRBV5-4 with TRBJ1-1; D is undetermined. The CDR3 runs to 13 residues. Germline CDR1 is SGHNT and CDR2 is YYREEE (reference sequence). V was clipped by 3 bases and J by 5 bases, with 11 bases between them. CDR3 bases: TGTGCCAGCAGCTCCCCCGGGAGTACTGAAGCTTTCTTT. Translated: CASSSPGSTEAFF.

This chain links TRBV4-1 with TRBJ2-1, with 11 bases fitting TRBD2. The junction had 17 bases not matched to a gene; V was cut back by 1 base and J by 6 bases. The CDR3 spans 20 residues. Germline values: CDR1 MGHRA, CDR2 YSYEKL. CDR3 sequence: CASSQAAVGLAADSTNEQFF. CDR3 nucleotide sequence: TGCGCCAGCAGCCAAGCAGCCGTGGGACTAGCGGCAGATTCGACCAATGAGCAGTTCTTC.

The chain carries TRBV19 and TRBJ2-7, with D maybe TRBD1 (6 bases). Germline loops: CDR1 LNHDA, CDR2 SQIVND (reference sequence). V was cut by 7 bases and J by 2 bases, with 18 bases left in between. The CDR3 runs 15 residues. The CDR3 sequence: CASITRTGQPYEQYF. CDR3 coding DNA: TGTGCCAGTATCACCCGCACAGGGCAACCCTACGAGCAGTACTTC.